This TCR beta chain was observed in a study of T-cell memory formation after mild COVID-19. Across the study: TCR clusters showed largely donor specificity.

Constant-segment primers were used for 5'RACE, and the resulting TCR alpha and TCR beta cDNA libraries carried sample barcodes and UMIs. TCRdb redid the calling of the 5' RACE reads with MiXCR, one entry per CDR3 protein. Found here are hundreds of thousands of distinct CDR3 sequences, less than 9.5% of them singletons; the top ten hold 20% to 25%. The source of this sequence is a man between 18 and 29 years old who had mild COVID-19 (a few samples of this study predate the infection). Cell type and time point are not known. Sequenced input: PBMCs or a T cell subset sorted from them (not recorded which).

Written as DNA, the CDR3 is TGCAGTGCTACCGGGACGGTTCTCACCGGGGAGCTGTTTTTT. This sequence encodes CSATGTVLTGELFF. The J gene is TRBJ2-2, the V gene TRBV20-1, with D perhaps matching TRBD1 or TRBD2 (5 bases each). The CDR3 is made up of 14 amino acids. V was cut by 4 bases and J by 4 bases, with 13 bases left in between. Germline CDR1 and CDR2: DFQATT and SNEGSKA (reference sequence).